One sample yielded the 18 T cell receptor beta chains listed below, sequenced in a study of blood T cell repertoires in COVID-19 (dated by TCRdb to the early 2020s). Receptor libraries were prepared by the immunoSEQ multiplex PCR assay. TCRdb retrieved this table from immuneACCESS and kept in-frame rearrangements only. Not all clones are present; in checked studies, unresolved V genes account for under half, and no reason is known for the remainder. This sample lists 50,000 to 70,000 clones; almost 90% were detected once. About 4.5% of the sample lies in the top ten. Specimen: peripheral blood. These receptors were collected from a man in his sixties with acute or convalescent COVID-19.

This clone was observed once. Relative to the germline gene, one junction end is altered; a read error may explain this. The chain uses TRBV5-1 and TRBJ2-4, with D perhaps TRBD1 (6 bases). Per the germline V gene, CDR1 is SGHRS and CDR2 is YFSETQ. The CDR3 contains 9 residues. CDR3 coding DNA: TGCGCCAGCAGGGGGGCTATTCGGTTC. Translated: CASRGAIRF.

This chain joins TRBV21-1 and TRBJ2-1; the table assigns TRBD2, which was not confirmed against the DNA. TRBV21-1 is a recognized pseudogene. The CDR3 sequence is 16 residues long. CDR3 sequence: CASSTPLAGVYNEQFF. The CDR3 nucleotides are TGTGCCAGCAGCACCCCGCTAGCGGGAGTCTACAATGAGCAGTTCTTC.

This rearrangement joins TRBV27 to TRBJ1-2; TRBD1 aligns across 8 bases. The germline V gene has CDR1 MNHEY and CDR2 SMNVEV (reference sequence). Germline trimming cut 5 bases from V and 6 bases from J; bases unmatched to any gene: 14. This CDR3 is 16 amino acids long. CDR3 region: CASSRGSDRGGDGYTF. The CDR3 DNA follows: TGTGCCAGCAGTCGAGGAAGCGACAGGGGTGGGGATGGCTACACCTTC.

The CDR3 is CASSLAQNIQYF. For the CDR3, the DNA is TGTGCCAGCAGTTTGGCCCAAAACATTCAGTACTTC. The chain recombines TRBV28 with TRBJ2-4; D ambiguous. CDR3 length: 12 residues. With 3 bases removed from V and 5 bases from J, the gap between germline ends came to 5 bases. Looked up from germline, CDR1 is MDHEN and CDR2 is SYDVKM.

This chain links TRBV7-9 with TRBJ2-1; 9 bases are a match to TRBD2. V lost 1 base and J lost 7; bases outside the gene matches: 11. The CDR3 extends over 17 amino acids. Germline loops: CDR1 SEHNR, CDR2 FQNEAQ (reference sequence). The CDR3 DNA reads as TGTGCCAGCAGCTTAGTGCGGGCGGGAGGGCGTCTGAATGAGCAGTTCTTC. Translating gives CASSLVRAGGRLNEQFF. Together with reference TRBV7-9 and TRBJ2-1, the CDR3 gives the full variable domain: DTGVSQNPRHKITKRGQNVTFRCDPISEHNRLYWYRQTLGQGPEFLTYFQNEAQLEKSRLLSDRFSAERPKGSFSTLEIQRTEQGDSAMYLCASSLVRAGGRLNEQFFGPGTRLTVL.

This chain connects TRBV11-2 to TRBJ1-6; D unresolved. The V gene lost 5 bases and the J gene lost 9 bases, with 11 bases spanning the gap. This CDR3 comprises 13 residues. In germline, CDR1 is SGHAT, CDR2 FQNNGV. The CDR3 DNA is TGTGCCAGCAGCCCTCCCATTAGTTCACCCCTCCACTTT. Translated, it gives CASSPPISSPLHF.

This chain connects TRBV30 to TRBJ1-4; 8 bases fit TRBD1. Germline lookup yields CDR1 GTSNPN and CDR2 SVGIG (reference sequence). CDR3 size: 14 residues. V lost 7 bases, J lost 8 bases, and 12 bases stayed unmatched. Here the CDR3 DNA reads TGTGCCTCCCAGGGGGCAGGGGGACGGGAAAAACTGTTTTTT. Translation gives CASQGAGGREKLFF.

V usage is TRBV11-2 and J usage is TRBJ1-3; TRBD1 matches 7 bases. Germline V gene data show CDR1 as SGHAT and CDR2 as FQNNGV. The CDR3 runs 15 residues. After removal of 4 bases from V and 6 bases from J, the junction contained 9 bases not matched to a gene. Here the CDR3 reads CASSSLRDRENTIYF. The CDR3 nucleotides are TGTGCCAGCAGCTCGCTTAGGGACAGAGAAAACACCATATATTTT.

The CDR3 DNA reads TGTGCCAGCAGCTTACGCCGCGCGGTGTATAGCACAGATACGCAGTATTTT. Translated, it gives CASSLRRAVYSTDTQYF. The chain uses TRBV7-3 and TRBJ2-3; D is unclear. Trimming cost V 2 bases and J 0 bases, with 15 bases left between them. CDR1 is SGHTA, CDR2 FQGTGA, per germline. The CDR3 covers 17 residues.

The rearrangement links TRBV18 to TRBJ2-7, with TRBD2 matching 10 bases. Germline trimming cut 3 bases from V and 6 bases from J; bases unmatched to any gene: 5. This CDR3 has 14 residues. Germline CDR1 and CDR2: KGHSH and LQKENI. The CDR3 is CASSPPSGSGEQYF. CDR3 DNA sequence: TGTGCCAGCTCACCCCCTAGCGGGAGCGGCGAGCAGTACTTC.

The chain carries TRBV28 and TRBJ2-1; D might be TRBD1 (5 bases). Trimming shortened V by 3 bases and J by 5 bases, and 8 bases separated the two germline ends. In germline, CDR1 is MDHEN, CDR2 SYDVKM. This CDR3 region has 13 residues. CDR3 nucleotide sequence: TGTGCCAGCAGTTTCAGGGTTGACAATGAGCAGTTCTTC. This gives the protein CASSFRVDNEQFF. Full variable domain (missing parts from reference TRBV28 and TRBJ2-1): DVKVTQSSRYLVKRTGEKVFLECVQDMDHENMFWYRQDPGLGLRLIYFSYDVKMKEKGDIPEGYSVSREKKERFSLILESASTNQTSMYLCASSFRVDNEQFFGPGTRLTVL.

The CDR3 region has the DNA TGTGCCAGTAGCCAAGGACAGCCGCCTCAGCCCCAGCATTTT. The encoded protein is CASSQGQPPQPQHF. The chain has TRBV19 and TRBJ1-5, with D possibly being TRBD1 (6 bases). Germline V gene lookup returns CDR1 LNHDA and CDR2 SQIVND (reference sequence). V was clipped by 6 bases and J by 6 bases, with 15 bases between them. The CDR3 totals 14 residues.

A note on this clone: Relative to the germline gene, one junction end is altered; a read error may explain this. V and J are TRBV3-1 (or the pseudogene TRBV3-2) and TRBJ2-1; D remains unclear. CDR3 length: 12 residues. Germline CDR1 LGHDT, CDR2 YNNKEL (reference sequence). The CDR3 coding sequence is TGTGCCAGCAGTCACTCCCACAATGAGCAGTTCTTC. Its translation is CASSHSHNEQFF.

The V call is TRBV2, the J call TRBJ1-5, with no clear D. CDR1 and CDR2 from the germline V gene are SNHLY and FYNNEI. This CDR3 region has 14 residues. V was pared by 4 bases and J by 0 bases, with 7 bases between. CDR3 region: CASSARHSNQPQHF. CDR3 sequence (DNA): TGTGCCAGCAGTGCCAGGCATAGCAATCAGCCCCAGCATTTT.

This CDR3 is CASSLPRGSTDTQYF. CDR3 coding DNA: TGTGCCAGCAGCTTGCCCCGGGGGAGCACAGATACGCAGTATTTT. V gene TRBV5-4 combines with J gene TRBJ2-3, with TRBD2 as a possible D gene (6 bases). There are 15 residues in the CDR3. Germline lookup yields CDR1 SGHNT and CDR2 YYREEE (reference sequence). V shed 1 base and J shed 0 bases, with 9 bases lying between them. The variable domain in full, completed from reference TRBV5-4 and TRBJ2-3, reads ETGVTQSPTHLIKTRGQQVTLRCSSQSGHNTVSWYQQALGQGPQFIFQYYREEENGRGNFPPRFSGLQFPNYSSELNVNALELDDSALYLCASSLPRGSTDTQYFGPGTRLTVL.

The chain employs TRBV28 and TRBJ1-1; 9 bases are a match to TRBD1. Germline lookup yields CDR1 MDHEN and CDR2 SYDVKM. V dropped 4 bases and J dropped 5; count of bases not matched to a gene: 8. The CDR3 is 15 residues long. The CDR3 is CASSSLTGGGTEAFF. CDR3 coding DNA: TGTGCCAGCAGTTCACTGACAGGGGGTGGAACTGAAGCTTTCTTT. Drawing the rest from reference TRBV28 and TRBJ1-1, the complete variable domain is DVKVTQSSRYLVKRTGEKVFLECVQDMDHENMFWYRQDPGLGLRLIYFSYDVKMKEKGDIPEGYSVSREKKERFSLILESASTNQTSMYLCASSSLTGGGTEAFFGQGTRLTVV.

This clone was counted a few times. This chain connects TRBV5-4 to TRBJ2-5; 11 bases map to TRBD2. This CDR3 contains 13 residues. Trimming took 4 bases from V and 14 from J; bases not matched to a gene: 10. The germline CDR1 and CDR2 sequences are SGHNT and YYREEE (reference sequence). CDR3 sequence (DNA): TGTGCCAGCAGCGACCGGACTAGCGGGCTCCATTACTTC. Amino acids: CASSDRTSGLHYF.

This chain joins TRBV28 and TRBJ1-6, with D possibly TRBD1 on 6 matching bases. The CDR3 totals 14 residues. V was cut by 11 bases and J by 6 bases, with 17 bases left in between. Germline lookup yields CDR1 MDHEN and CDR2 SYDVKM. The CDR3 DNA reads as TGTGCCTCTAGTGGGGGGGCTGGTAATTCACCCCTCCACTTT. Protein product: CASSGGAGNSPLHF.